The rows below give T cell receptor beta chains drawn from one sample of a study of blood T cell repertoires in COVID-19. The assay was immunoSEQ multiplex PCR, and TCRdb's table has in-frame clones only and misses some. Of some 320,000 clones in the sample, 70% to 90% are singletons; the top ten hold 6.9%. Material: peripheral blood. The source of these receptors is a woman in her 30s who had recovered from COVID-19. The CDR3 runs from the conserved cysteine through the conserved F or W. The order of the fields is V gene, J gene, CDR3 protein.

TRBV18	TRBJ1-1	CASSPTGNTEAFF
TRBV18	TRBJ1-2	CASSPRGYGYTF
TRBV11-2	TRBJ1-3	CASSLMDISGNTIYF
TRBV4-2	TRBJ1-3	CASSLQMAGNAGNTIYF
TRBV2	TRBJ1-1	CASSAPNRNTEAFF
TRBV9	TRBJ2-1	CASSVGTAGGIYNEQFF
TRBV20-1	TRBJ2-5	CSASSGQETQYF
TRBV13	TRBJ2-2	CASSLVSRLAGNAGELFF
TRBV7-9	TRBJ2-7	CASSSGYRDSYEQYF
TRBV30	TRBJ2-5	CACNLRDGRRTQYF